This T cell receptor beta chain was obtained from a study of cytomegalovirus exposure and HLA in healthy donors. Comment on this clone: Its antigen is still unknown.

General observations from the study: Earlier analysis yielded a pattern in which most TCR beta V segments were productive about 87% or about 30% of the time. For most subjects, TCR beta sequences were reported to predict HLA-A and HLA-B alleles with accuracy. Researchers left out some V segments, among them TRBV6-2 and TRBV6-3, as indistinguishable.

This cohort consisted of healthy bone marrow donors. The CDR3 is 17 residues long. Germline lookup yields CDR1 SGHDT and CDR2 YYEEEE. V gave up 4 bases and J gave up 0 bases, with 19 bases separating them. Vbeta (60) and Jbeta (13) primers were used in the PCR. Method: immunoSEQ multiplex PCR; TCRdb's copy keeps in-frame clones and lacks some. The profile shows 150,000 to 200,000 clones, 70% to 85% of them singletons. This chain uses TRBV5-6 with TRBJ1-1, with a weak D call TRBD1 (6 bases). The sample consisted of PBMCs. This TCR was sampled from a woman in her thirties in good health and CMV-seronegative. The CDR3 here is CASSPRGIRSMNTEAFF. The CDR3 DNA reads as TGTGCCAGCAGCCCCAGGGGAATTCGCTCAATGAACACTGAAGCTTTCTTT. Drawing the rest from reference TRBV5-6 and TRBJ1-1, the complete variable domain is DAGVTQSPTHLIKTRGQQVTLRCSPKSGHDTVSWYQQALGQGPQFIFQYYEEEERQRGNFPDRFSGHQFPNYSSELNVNALLLGDSALYLCASSPRGIRSMNTEAFFGQGTRLTVV.